This T cell receptor (beta chain) was identified during a study of CD8 T cells in ankylosing spondylitis. Study observations and caveats: CD8+ cells made up the disease-linked clones, which were relatively rare in peripheral blood. In ankylosing spondylitis patients, matched synovial fluid reportedly showed significant enrichment of disease-linked clones. One TCR beta motif, made up of eight or nine highly homologous variants, appeared characteristic of ankylosing spondylitis blood.

Germline lookup yields CDR1 SGDLS and CDR2 YYNGEE. V gave up 4 bases and J gave up 8 bases; unmatched junction bases: 16. The CDR3 totals 16 residues. Library preparation for TCR beta used quantitative 5'-RACE with molecular barcodes. TCRdb processed the 5' RACE reads anew with MiXCR; each CDR3 protein has one entry. The table has 250,000 to 350,000 distinct CDR3 sequences, around 20% seen once. About this clonotype: Antigen: not known.

Input material: blood, either unsorted or a sorted T cell fraction (not recorded which). The chain combines TRBV9 with TRBJ1-2, with TRBD1 identical over 8 bases. The TCR originated in a female donor with ankylosing spondylitis or in good health (not recorded which). This CDR3 is CASSSSPRTGRWGYTF. The DNA of the CDR3 is TGTGCCAGCAGCTCTTCACCACGGACAGGGCGGTGGGGCTACACCTTC.